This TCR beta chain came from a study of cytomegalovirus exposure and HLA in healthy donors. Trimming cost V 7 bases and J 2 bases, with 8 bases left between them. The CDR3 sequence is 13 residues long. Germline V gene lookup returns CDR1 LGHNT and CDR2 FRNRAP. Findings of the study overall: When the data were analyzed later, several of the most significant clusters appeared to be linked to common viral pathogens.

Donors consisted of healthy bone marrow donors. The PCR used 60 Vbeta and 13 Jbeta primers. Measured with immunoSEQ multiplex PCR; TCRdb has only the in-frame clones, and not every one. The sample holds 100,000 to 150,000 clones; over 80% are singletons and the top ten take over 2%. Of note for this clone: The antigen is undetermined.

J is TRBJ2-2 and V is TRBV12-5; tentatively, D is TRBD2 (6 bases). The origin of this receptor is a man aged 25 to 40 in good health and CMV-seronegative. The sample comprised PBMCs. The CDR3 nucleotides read TGTGCTAGTGCCGGGGGAAACACCGGGGAGCTGTTTTTT. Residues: CASAGGNTGELFF.